The entry that follows covers one T cell receptor beta chain sequence. Its matching antigen is unknown. Other DNA sequences in the sample encode the same CDR3. These data come from a study of beta chain features in type 1 diabetes. Study as a whole: All samples combined gave 107,917,701 sorted cells for examination.

Findings and caveats of the study: All four CD4+ subsets from Type 1 diabetes patients carried moderately but significantly shorter TCRB CDR3s.

Sequencing targeted expressed TCRB transcripts, as all isolated RNA had been reverse transcribed. Sequencing of naive, central memory and regulatory T cell samples gave an average of about 3.7 million reads. The repertoire was sequenced with immunoSEQ multiplex PCR; TCRdb's copy has only in-frame clones and lacks some. The table lists roughly 300,000 clones, approximately 14% of them singletons, with about 6.7% in the top ten. The V and J ends lost 2 bases and 0 bases respectively, with 11 bases between them. Germline V gene data show CDR1 as SGHTA and CDR2 as FQGNSA. There are 16 residues in the CDR3.

The chain uses TRBV7-2 and TRBJ2-1, with a weak D call TRBD1 (5 bases). The source is a man aged 25-40 years in good health. Sequencing used central memory CD4+ T cells from blood. This CDR3 reads CASSLSGASSYNEQFF. CDR3 coding DNA: TGTGCCAGCAGCTTATCTGGGGCTAGCTCCTACAATGAGCAGTTCTTC.